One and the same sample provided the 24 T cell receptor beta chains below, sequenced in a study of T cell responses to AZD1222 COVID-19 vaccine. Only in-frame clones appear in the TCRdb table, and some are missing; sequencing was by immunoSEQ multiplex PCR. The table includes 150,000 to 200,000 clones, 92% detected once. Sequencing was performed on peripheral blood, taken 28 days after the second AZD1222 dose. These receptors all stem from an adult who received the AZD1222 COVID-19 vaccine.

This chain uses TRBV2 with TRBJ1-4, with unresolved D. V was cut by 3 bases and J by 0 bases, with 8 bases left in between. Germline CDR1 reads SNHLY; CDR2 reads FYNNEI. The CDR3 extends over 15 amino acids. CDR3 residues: CASSDTVSTNEKLFF. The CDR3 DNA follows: TGTGCCAGCAGTGACACCGTCTCAACTAATGAAAAACTGTTTTTT.

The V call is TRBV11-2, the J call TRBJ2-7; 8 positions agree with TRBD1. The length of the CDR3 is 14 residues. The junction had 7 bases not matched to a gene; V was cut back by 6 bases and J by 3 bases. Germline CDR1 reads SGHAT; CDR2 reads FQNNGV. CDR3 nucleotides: TGTGCCAGCAGGGGATGGACAGGGTTCTACGAGCAGTACTTC. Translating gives CASRGWTGFYEQYF.

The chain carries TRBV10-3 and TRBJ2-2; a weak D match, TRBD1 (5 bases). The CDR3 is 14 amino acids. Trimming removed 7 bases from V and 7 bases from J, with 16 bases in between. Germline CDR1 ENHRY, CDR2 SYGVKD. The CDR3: CAIKAQAEYGELFF. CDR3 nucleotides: TGTGCCATCAAGGCACAGGCCGAGTACGGGGAGCTGTTTTTT.

Here the CDR3 reads CATSTLRGHHNKIGNQPQHF. The CDR3 bases are TGTGCCACCAGCACCCTGAGGGGACACCATAATAAGATTGGCAATCAGCCCCAGCATTTT. The chain employs TRBV15 and TRBJ1-5; TRBD1 might be the D (6 bases). Germline V gene sequence: CDR1 LNHNV, CDR2 YYDKDF (reference sequence). Trimming took off 4 bases at V and 2 bases at J, with 27 bases between the two ends. The CDR3 extends over 20 amino acids.

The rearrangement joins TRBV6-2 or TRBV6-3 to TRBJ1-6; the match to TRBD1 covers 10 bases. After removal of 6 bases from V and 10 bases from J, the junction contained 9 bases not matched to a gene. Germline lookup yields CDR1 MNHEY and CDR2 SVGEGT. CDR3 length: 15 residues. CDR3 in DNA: TGTGCCAGCAGCGAGCAGGGACAGGGGAGGTCACCCCTCCACTTT. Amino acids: CASSEQGQGRSPLHF.

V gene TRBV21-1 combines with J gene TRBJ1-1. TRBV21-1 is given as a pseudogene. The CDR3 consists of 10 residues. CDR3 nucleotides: TGTGCCAGCAAAGGCCCTGAAGCTTTCTTT. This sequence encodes CASKGPEAFF.

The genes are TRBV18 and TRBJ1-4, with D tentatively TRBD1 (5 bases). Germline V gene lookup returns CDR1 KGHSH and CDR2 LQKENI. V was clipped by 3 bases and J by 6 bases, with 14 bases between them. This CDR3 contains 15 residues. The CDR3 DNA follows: TGTGCCAGCTCACCGGTTGGAGGGACTGATGAAAAACTGTTTTTT. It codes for CASSPVGGTDEKLFF.

The CDR3 region has the DNA TGCGCCAGCAGCTTGGCTCTAGCGGGAGGGCACACAGATACGCAGTATTTT. Its translation: CASSLALAGGHTDTQYF. The chain carries TRBV5-1 and TRBJ2-3; TRBD2 matches at 12 bases. The CDR3 totals 17 residues. V gave up 0 bases and J gave up 2 bases; unmatched junction bases: 4. CDR1 is SGHRS and CDR2 is YFSETQ in the germline V gene.

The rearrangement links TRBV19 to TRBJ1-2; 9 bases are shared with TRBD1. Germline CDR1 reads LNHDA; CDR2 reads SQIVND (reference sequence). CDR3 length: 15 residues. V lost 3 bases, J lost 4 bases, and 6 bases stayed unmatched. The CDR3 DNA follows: TGTGCCAGTAGTATCTGGGACAGGGAAGTCTATGGCTACACCTTC. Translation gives CASSIWDREVYGYTF.

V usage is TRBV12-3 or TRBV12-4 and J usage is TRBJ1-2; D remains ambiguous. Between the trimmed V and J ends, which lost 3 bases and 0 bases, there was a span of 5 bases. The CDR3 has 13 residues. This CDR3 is CASSLLANYGYTF. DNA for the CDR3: TGTGCCAGCAGTTTGTTAGCTAACTATGGCTACACCTTC.

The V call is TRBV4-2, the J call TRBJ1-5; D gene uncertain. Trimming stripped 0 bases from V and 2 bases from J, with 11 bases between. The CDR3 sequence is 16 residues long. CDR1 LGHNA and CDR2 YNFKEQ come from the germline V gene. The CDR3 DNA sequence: TGTGCCAGCAGCCAAGATTTAAAGGGAGGCAATCAGCCCCAGCATTTT. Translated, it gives CASSQDLKGGNQPQHF.

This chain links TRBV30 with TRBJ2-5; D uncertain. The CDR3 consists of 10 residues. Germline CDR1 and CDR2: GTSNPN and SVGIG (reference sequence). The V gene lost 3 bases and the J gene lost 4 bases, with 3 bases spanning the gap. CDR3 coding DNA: TGTGCCTGGAGCAGAGAGACCCAGTACTTC. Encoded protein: CAWSRETQYF.

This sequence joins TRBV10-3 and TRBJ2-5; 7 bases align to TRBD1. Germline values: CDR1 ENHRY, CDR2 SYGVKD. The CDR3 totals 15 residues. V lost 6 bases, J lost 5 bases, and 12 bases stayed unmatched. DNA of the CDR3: TGTGCCATCAGCCAGTTGACAGGGAAGCCGGAGACCCAGTACTTC. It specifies CAISQLTGKPETQYF.

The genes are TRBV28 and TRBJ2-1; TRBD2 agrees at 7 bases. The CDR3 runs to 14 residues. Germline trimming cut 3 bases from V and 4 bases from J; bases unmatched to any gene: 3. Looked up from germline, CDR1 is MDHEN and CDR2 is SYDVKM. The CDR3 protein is CASSLPGGYNEQFF. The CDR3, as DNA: TGTGCCAGCAGTTTGCCGGGAGGATACAATGAGCAGTTCTTC.

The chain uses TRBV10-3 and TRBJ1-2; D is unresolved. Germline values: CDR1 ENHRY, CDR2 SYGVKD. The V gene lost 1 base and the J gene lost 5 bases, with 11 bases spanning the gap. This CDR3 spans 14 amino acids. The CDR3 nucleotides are TGTGCCATCAGTGAGTGGGCAGCCTTTTATGGCTACACCTTC. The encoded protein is CAISEWAAFYGYTF.

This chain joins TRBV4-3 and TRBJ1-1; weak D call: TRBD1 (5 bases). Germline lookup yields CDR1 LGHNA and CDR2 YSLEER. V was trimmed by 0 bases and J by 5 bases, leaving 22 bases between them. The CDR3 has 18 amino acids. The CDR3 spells CASSQEITANRWGTEAFF. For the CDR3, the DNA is TGCGCCAGCAGCCAAGAAATTACGGCAAACAGGTGGGGTACTGAAGCTTTCTTT.

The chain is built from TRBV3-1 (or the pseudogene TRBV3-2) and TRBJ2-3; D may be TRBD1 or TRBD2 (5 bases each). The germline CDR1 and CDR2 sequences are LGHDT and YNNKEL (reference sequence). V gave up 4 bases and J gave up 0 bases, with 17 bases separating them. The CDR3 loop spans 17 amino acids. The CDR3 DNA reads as TGTGCCAGCAGCCCCGTCGTGGGGGTGTTTAGCACAGATACGCAGTATTTT. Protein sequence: CASSPVVGVFSTDTQYF.

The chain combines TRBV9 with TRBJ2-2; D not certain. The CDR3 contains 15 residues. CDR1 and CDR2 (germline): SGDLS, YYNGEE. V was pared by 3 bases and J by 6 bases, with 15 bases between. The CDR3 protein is CASSATRGLPGELFF. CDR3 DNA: TGTGCCAGCAGCGCTACGCGCGGTCTTCCCGGGGAGCTGTTTTTT.

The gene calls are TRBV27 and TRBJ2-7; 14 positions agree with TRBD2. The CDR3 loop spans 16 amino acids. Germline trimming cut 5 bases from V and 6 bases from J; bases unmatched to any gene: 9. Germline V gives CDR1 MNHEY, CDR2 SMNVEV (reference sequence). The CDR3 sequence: CASSPSPGLAGGEQYF. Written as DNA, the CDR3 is TGTGCCAGCAGTCCCAGCCCTGGACTAGCGGGAGGCGAGCAGTACTTC.

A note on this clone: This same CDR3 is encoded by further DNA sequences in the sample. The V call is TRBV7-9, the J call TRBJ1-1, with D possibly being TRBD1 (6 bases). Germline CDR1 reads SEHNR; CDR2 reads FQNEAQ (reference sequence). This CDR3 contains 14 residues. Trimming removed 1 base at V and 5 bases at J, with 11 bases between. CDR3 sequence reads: CASSLEGGSTEAFF. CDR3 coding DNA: TGTGCCAGCAGCTTAGAGGGGGGTTCGACTGAAGCTTTCTTT.

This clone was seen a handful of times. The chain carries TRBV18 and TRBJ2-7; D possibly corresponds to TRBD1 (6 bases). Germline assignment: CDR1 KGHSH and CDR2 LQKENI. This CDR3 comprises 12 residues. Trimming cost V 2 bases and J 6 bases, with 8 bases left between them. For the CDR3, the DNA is TGTGCCAGCTCACCAGACAGGCGCGAGCAGTACTTC. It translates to CASSPDRREQYF. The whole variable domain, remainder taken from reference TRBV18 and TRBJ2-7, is NAGVMQNPRHLVRRRGQEARLRCSPMKGHSHVYWYRQLPEEGLKFMVYLQKENIIDESGMPKERFSAEFPKEGPSILRIQQVVRGDSAAYFCASSPDRREQYFGPGTRLTVT.

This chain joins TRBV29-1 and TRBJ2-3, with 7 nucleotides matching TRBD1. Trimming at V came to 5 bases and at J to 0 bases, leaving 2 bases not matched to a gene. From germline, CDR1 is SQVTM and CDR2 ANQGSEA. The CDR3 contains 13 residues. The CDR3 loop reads CSVRTGSTDTQYF. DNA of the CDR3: TGCAGCGTTCGGACAGGAAGCACAGATACGCAGTATTTT.

CDR3 loop: CATHPRTGAYEQYF. Written as DNA, the CDR3 is TGTGCCACCCACCCCCGGACTGGAGCCTACGAGCAGTACTTC. The chain carries TRBV5-3 and TRBJ2-7, with D possibly being TRBD2 (5 bases). TRBV5-3 is marked as an open reading frame, function uncertain. Deletions cut 9 bases from V and 2 bases from J, with 18 bases between. The CDR3 runs 14 residues.

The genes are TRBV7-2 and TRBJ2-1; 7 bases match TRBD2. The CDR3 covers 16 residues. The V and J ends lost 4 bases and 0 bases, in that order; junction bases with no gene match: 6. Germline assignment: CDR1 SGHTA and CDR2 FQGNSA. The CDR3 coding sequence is TGTGCCAGCAGCTCGCTCGGGGGGAGCTCCTACAATGAGCAGTTCTTC. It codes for CASSSLGGSSYNEQFF.